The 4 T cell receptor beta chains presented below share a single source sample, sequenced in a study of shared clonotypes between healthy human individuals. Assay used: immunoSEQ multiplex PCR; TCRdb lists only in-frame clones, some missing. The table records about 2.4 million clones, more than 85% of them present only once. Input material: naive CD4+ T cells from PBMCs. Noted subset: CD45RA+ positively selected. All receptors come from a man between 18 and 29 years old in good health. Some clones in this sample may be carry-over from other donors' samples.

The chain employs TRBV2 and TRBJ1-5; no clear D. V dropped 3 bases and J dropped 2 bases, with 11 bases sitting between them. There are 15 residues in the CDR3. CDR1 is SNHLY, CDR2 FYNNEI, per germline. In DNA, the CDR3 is TGTGCCAGCAGTGAGGCTTCAGGTGGCAATCAGCCCCAGCATTTT. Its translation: CASSEASGGNQPQHF.

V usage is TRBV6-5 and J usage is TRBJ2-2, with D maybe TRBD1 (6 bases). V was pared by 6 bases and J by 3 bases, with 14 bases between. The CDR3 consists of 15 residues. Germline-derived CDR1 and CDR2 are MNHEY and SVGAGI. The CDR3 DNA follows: TGTGCCAGCAGACGAGGTCAGGGGCACACCGGGGAGCTGTTTTTT. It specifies CASRRGQGHTGELFF.

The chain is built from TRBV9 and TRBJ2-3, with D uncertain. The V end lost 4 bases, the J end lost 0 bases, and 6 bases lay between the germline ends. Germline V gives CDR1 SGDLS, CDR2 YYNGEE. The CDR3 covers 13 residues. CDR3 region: CASSTTSTDTQYF. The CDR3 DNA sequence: TGTGCCAGCAGCACGACTAGCACAGATACGCAGTATTTT.

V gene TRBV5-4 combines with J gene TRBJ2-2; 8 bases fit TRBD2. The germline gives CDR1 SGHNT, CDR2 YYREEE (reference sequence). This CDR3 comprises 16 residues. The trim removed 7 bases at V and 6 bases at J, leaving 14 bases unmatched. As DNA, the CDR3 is TGTGCCAGCCTCCCGGCATTAGCGGGACGTCCCGGGGAGCTGTTTTTT. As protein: CASLPALAGRPGELFF.